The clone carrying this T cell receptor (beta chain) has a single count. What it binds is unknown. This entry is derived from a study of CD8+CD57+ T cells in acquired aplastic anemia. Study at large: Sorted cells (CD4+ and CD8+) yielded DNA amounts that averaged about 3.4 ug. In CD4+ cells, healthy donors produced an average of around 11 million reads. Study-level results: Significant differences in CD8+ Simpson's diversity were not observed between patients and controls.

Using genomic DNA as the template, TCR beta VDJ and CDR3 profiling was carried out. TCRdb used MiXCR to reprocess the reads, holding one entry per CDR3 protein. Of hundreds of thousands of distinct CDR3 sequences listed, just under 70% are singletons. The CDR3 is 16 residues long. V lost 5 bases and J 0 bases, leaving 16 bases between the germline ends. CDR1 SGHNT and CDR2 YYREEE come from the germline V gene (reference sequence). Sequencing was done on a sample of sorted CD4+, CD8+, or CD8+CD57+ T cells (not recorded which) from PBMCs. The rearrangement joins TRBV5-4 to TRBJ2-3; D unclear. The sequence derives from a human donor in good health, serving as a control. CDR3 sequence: CASSIVRTASTDTQYF. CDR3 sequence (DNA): TGTGCCAGCAGTATCGTGAGGACGGCTAGCACAGATACGCAGTATTTT.